Listed here are 7 T cell receptor beta chains from one sample, sequenced in a study of identical twins. MiXCR, applied by TCRdb to the 5' RACE reads, yields one record per CDR3 protein. The table records 1.5 million to 2 million distinct CDR3 sequences, more than 30% of them present only once. The sequenced material came from cord blood. These receptors were collected from a newborn girl in good health.

The DNA of the CDR3 is TGTGCCAGCAGCCAAGTCGCTGGACAGGGACACAATGAGCAGTTCTTC. Its protein is CASSQVAGQGHNEQFF. The rearrangement links TRBV4-2 to TRBJ2-1; 8 bases match TRBD1. This CDR3 is built from 16 residues. J lost 5 bases, V lost 1 base, and 7 bases had no gene match. The germline V gene has CDR1 LGHNA and CDR2 YNFKEQ.

The V gene is TRBV4-2, the J gene TRBJ2-1; perhaps TRBD1 as D (5 bases). CDR3 size: 16 residues. V lost 0 bases, J lost 5 bases, and 14 bases lay in between. CDR1 and CDR2 (germline): LGHNA, YNFKEQ. CDR3 DNA: TGTGCCAGCAGCCAAGAGCCCCAGGGATACCACAATGAGCAGTTCTTC. This gives the protein CASSQEPQGYHNEQFF.

The chain couples TRBV6-5 to TRBJ1-2, with 12 bases matching TRBD1. The germline CDR1 and CDR2 sequences are MNHEY and SVGAGI. The CDR3 has 16 amino acids. After removal of 11 bases from V and 4 bases from J, the junction contained 14 bases not matched to a gene. CDR3 in DNA: TGTGCCTCAACCCTCCGGGACAGGGGGCAAGGCTATGGCTACACCTTC. Protein sequence: CASTLRDRGQGYGYTF.

This clonotype has only a few counts. The chain has TRBV27 and TRBJ1-5, with D hard to call. This CDR3 contains 15 residues. Trimming cost V 10 bases and J 4 bases, with 20 bases left between them. Germline assignment: CDR1 MNHEY and CDR2 SMNVEV (reference sequence). The CDR3 sequence is CATSRRSPPNQPQHF. The CDR3 bases are TGTGCCACCTCTAGGCGGTCCCCTCCTAATCAGCCCCAGCATTTT.

This clonotype was counted many times. V gene TRBV2 combines with J gene TRBJ1-1; D not resolved. The CDR3 contains 13 residues. CDR1 SNHLY and CDR2 FYNNEI come from the germline V gene. Trimming took 2 bases from V and 4 from J, leaving 8 bases between them. CDR3 protein: CASSEPSGTEAFF. As DNA, the CDR3 is TGTGCCAGCAGTGAACCATCTGGCACTGAAGCTTTCTTT.

The chain combines TRBV20-1 with TRBJ2-1; a weak D match, TRBD2 (5 bases). This CDR3 spans 13 amino acids. V was clipped by 3 bases and J by 2 bases, with 8 bases between them. Germline V gene sequence: CDR1 DFQATT, CDR2 SNEGSKA (reference sequence). In DNA, the CDR3 is TGCAGTGCTAGTGCGGAGGCCTACAATGAGCAGTTCTTC. This codes for CSASAEAYNEQFF.

The chain links TRBV12-3 or TRBV12-4 to TRBJ2-7; D remains ambiguous. The CDR3 has 10 amino acids. Trimming cost V 5 bases and J 6 bases, with 5 bases left between them. CDR3 amino acids: CASSISEQYF. CDR3 DNA: TGTGCCAGCAGTATATCCGAGCAGTACTTC.